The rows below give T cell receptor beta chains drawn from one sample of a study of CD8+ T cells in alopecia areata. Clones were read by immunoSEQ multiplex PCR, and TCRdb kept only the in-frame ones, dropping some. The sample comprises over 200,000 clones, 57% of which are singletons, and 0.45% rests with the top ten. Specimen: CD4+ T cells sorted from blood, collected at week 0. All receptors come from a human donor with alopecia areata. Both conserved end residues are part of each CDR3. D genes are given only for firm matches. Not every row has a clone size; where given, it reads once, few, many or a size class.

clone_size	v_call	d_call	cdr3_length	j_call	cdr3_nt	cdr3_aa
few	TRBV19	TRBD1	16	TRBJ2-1	TGTGCCAGTAGCACCCTACAGGGGTTGTCTCTAGGCGAGCAGTTCTTC	CASSTLQGLSLGEQFF
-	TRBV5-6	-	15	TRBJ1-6	TGTGCCAGCAGCTATCCGGCCGTCGTTAATTCACCCCTCCACTTT	CASSYPAVVNSPLHF
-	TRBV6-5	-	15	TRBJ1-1	TGTGCCAGCAGTTACTCGCGAGGGGGGTGGACTGAAGCTTTCTTT	CASSYSRGGWTEAFF
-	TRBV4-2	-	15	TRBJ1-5	TGTGCCAGCAGCCACCGGCGGCACGAAGGGCAGCCCCAGCATTTT	CASSHRRHEGQPQHF
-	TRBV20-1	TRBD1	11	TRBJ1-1	TGCAGTGCGGGGACAGTCACTGAAGCTTTCTTT	CSAGTVTEAFF
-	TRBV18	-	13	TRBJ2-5	TGTGCCAGCTCGAAGACAGTCCAGGAGACCCAGTACTTC	CASSKTVQETQYF
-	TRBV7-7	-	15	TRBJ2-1	TGTGCTAGCAGCTTAGATGGATTTGCCGGGGATGAGCAGTTCTTC	CASSLDGFAGDEQFF
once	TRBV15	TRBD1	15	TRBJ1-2	TGTGCCACCAGCAGAACCAGACAGGGGGAATATGGCTACACCTTC	CATSRTRQGEYGYTF
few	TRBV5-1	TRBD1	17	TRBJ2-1	TGCGCCAGCAGAGTCACACCGGGACAGGGAAGGCAGGAAGAGCAGTTCTTC	CASRVTPGQGRQEEQFF
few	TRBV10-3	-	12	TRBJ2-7	TGTGCCATCAGTGAGTCGGACTACGAGCAGTACTTC	CAISESDYEQYF
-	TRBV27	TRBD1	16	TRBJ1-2	TGTGCCAGCAGTCCCCAACCGGGACAGGGGCGTCATGGCTACACCTTC	CASSPQPGQGRHGYTF
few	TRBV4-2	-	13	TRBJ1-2	TGTGCCAGCAGCCTCTCAATGGCGGATGGCTACACCTTC	CASSLSMADGYTF
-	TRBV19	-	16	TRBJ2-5	TGTGCCAGTAGTCCTGGTAGGACAGATATCCAAGAGACCCAGTACTTC	CASSPGRTDIQETQYF
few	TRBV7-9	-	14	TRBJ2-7	TGTGCCAGCAGCTCCCGAACAGGGTCCTACGAGCAGTACTTC	CASSSRTGSYEQYF
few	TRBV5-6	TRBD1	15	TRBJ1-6	TGTGCCAGCAGCACCGGGACAGCAAATAATTCACCCCTCCACTTT	CASSTGTANNSPLHF
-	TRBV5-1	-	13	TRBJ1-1	TGCGCCAGCAGCTTGGGTAGCGGACAAGAAGCTTTCTTT	CASSLGSGQEAFF
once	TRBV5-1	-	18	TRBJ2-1	TGCGCCAGCAGCTTGGCCGCGGGGGCCCCGATAGCATACAATGAGCAGTTCTTC	CASSLAAGAPIAYNEQFF
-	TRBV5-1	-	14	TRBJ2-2	TGCGCCAGCAGCCCGGGCCGTGGTACCGGGGAGCTGTTTTTT	CASSPGRGTGELFF
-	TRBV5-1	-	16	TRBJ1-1	TGCGCCAGCAGCTTGGAGTCAGATAACTTGAACACTGAAGCTTTCTTT	CASSLESDNLNTEAFF
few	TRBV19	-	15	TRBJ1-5	TGTGCCAGTAGTAATCGACAGGCTTCGGATCAGCCCCAGCATTTT	CASSNRQASDQPQHF
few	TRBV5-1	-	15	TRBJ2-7	TGCGCCAGCAGCTTCAGCAGGGGGGGATCCTACGAGCAGTACTTC	CASSFSRGGSYEQYF
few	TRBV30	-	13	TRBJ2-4	TGTGCCTGGAGTGGGGGAGTCTCTAACATTCAGTACTTC	CAWSGGVSNIQYF